Each of the 9 T cell receptor beta chains below was sequenced from the same sample in a study of T cell repertoires in cytomegalovirus infection. Via MiXCR, TCRdb re-called the reads, giving one row per CDR3 protein. This sample has 740,000 or so distinct CDR3 sequences, with under 40% found just once. Sequencing used PBMCs. The source of these receptors is a human donor in good health (CMV status not recorded). Some clones in this sample may be carry-over from other donors' samples.

This clonotype occurred a few times. The CDR3 DNA follows: TGTGCCAGCAGTTTCGTAGGCCCCTACGAGCAGTACTTC. Translated, it gives CASSFVGPYEQYF. V gene TRBV28 combines with J gene TRBJ2-7; no clear D. The V and J ends lost 3 bases and 2 bases respectively, with 8 bases between them. Per germline, CDR1 MDHEN and CDR2 SYDVKM. The CDR3 runs to 13 residues.

The sample holds a few counts of this clonotype. The chain combines TRBV27 with TRBJ1-1; 11 bases line up with TRBD1. Germline trimming cut 6 bases from V and 4 bases from J; bases unmatched to any gene: 7. The CDR3 totals 15 residues. Germline V gives CDR1 MNHEY, CDR2 SMNVEV (reference sequence). The CDR3 DNA sequence: TGTGCCAGCAGGGACAGGGGGCCGTGGAGCACTGAAGCTTTCTTT. It translates to CASRDRGPWSTEAFF.

This clonotype has a handful of counts. This sequence joins TRBV7-2 and TRBJ1-2, with 7 bases lining up with TRBD1. From germline, CDR1 is SGHTA and CDR2 FQGNSA. The CDR3 has 16 residues. Trimming cost V 1 base and J 4 bases; bases outside gene matches: 9. The CDR3 region is CASSLGPGGAAYGYTF. The CDR3 coding sequence is TGTGCCAGCAGCTTAGGCCCAGGGGGGGCAGCCTATGGCTACACCTTC.

Only one count was recorded for this clonotype. This rearrangement joins TRBV2 to TRBJ2-1; D is possibly TRBD2 (6 bases). The CDR3 spans 15 residues. The V and J ends lost 7 bases and 0 bases respectively, with 13 bases between them. Germline V CDR1 and CDR2: SNHLY, FYNNEI. The CDR3 is CASKVEGDSYNEQFF. CDR3 DNA: TGTGCCAGCAAGGTGGAGGGCGACTCCTACAATGAGCAGTTCTTC.

This clonotype was found many times. The chain has TRBV7-8 and TRBJ2-3; the D is unclear. Per germline, CDR1 SGHVS and CDR2 FQNEAQ. The CDR3 loop spans 13 amino acids. The V end was cut by 5 bases, the J end by 6 bases, with 12 bases between. CDR3 bases: TGTGCCAGCAGCCTACCCCCCGGGGATACGCAGTATTTT. Protein sequence: CASSLPPGDTQYF.

V usage is TRBV5-1 and J usage is TRBJ2-7; D perhaps matches TRBD2 (6 bases). The CDR3 contains 14 residues. The V and J ends lost 4 bases and 3 bases respectively, with 14 bases between them. Per germline, CDR1 SGHRS and CDR2 YFSETQ. The CDR3 DNA sequence: TGCGCCAGCAGCCCGGGACTCGTAAACTACGAGCAGTACTTC. This encodes CASSPGLVNYEQYF.

Comments on this clonotype: This clone may be a read error of a much larger clone one base away. The conserved closing phenylalanine or tryptophan is absent in this CDR3, likely reflecting a read error. This chain joins TRBV5-4 and TRBJ2-3, with 15 positions matching TRBD2. V lost 4 bases and J lost 6; bases outside the gene matches: 9. The V gene's germline CDR1 is SGHNT and CDR2 YYREEE (reference sequence). CDR3 length equals 17 residues. The CDR3 region has the DNA TGTGCCAGCAGCCCGAGGACTAGCGGGGGGGCAGGGGATACGCAGTATTTG. Amino acids: CASSPRTSGGAGDTQYL.

This clonotype was seen once. V gene TRBV29-1 combines with J gene TRBJ2-2; no clear D gene. Trimming stripped 3 bases from V and 5 bases from J, with 7 bases between. There are 12 residues in the CDR3. Germline V gene sequence: CDR1 SQVTM, CDR2 ANQGSEA. CDR3 DNA: TGCAGCGTTGACTCTTTTACCGGGGAGCTGTTTTTT. Residues: CSVDSFTGELFF.

Only a few counts were recorded for this clonotype. V gene TRBV12-3 or TRBV12-4 combines with J gene TRBJ2-5; D remains ambiguous. The CDR3 is made up of 13 amino acids. Between the trimmed V and J ends, which lost 6 bases and 4 bases, there was a span of 12 bases. CDR3 sequence (DNA): TGTGCCAGCAGCCAACTGGGGTCAGAGACCCAGTACTTC. It is translated as CASSQLGSETQYF.